This T cell receptor beta chain was observed in a study of neoadjuvant anti-PD-1 for oral cavity cancer. PBMC libraries mostly used roughly 480 ng of input genomic DNA, with six replicates per sample. Data came from immunoSEQ multiplex PCR; TCRdb stores just in-frame clones and leaves some out. The sample includes around 14,000 clones, around three quarters seen only once; the top ten take less than 2.5%. The patients had HPV-negative, locally advanced oral cavity squamous cell carcinoma. Source: PBMCs, taken before nivolumab (anti-PD-1) treatment. The TCR was taken from a person aged 35 to 85 with oral cavity squamous cell carcinoma.

The CDR3 nucleotides are TGTGCCAGTAGTCTCACCCGGGACAGGGGCTTGGGGTATGGCTACACCTTC. This encodes CASSLTRDRGLGYGYTF. J is TRBJ1-2 and V is TRBV19; TRBD1 matches at 10 bases. Trimming cost V 5 bases and J 5 bases; bases outside gene matches: 14. The CDR3 contains 17 residues. Germline V lookup: CDR1 LNHDA, CDR2 SQIVND (reference sequence). The whole variable domain, filled in from reference TRBV19 and TRBJ1-2, reads DGGITQSPKYLFRKEGQNVTLSCEQNLNHDAMYWYRQDPGQGLRLIYYSQIVNDFQKGDIAEGYSVSREKKESFPLTVTSAQKNPTAFYLCASSLTRDRGLGYGYTFGSGTRLTVV.